This entry lists 14 T cell receptor beta chains sequenced from one sample in a study of OX40 agonist ivuxolimab in advanced cancers. Profiling relied on immunoSEQ multiplex PCR, and the TCRdb table lists in-frame clones only, not all of them. The sample includes 80,000 to 100,000 clones, about 86% seen only once; the top ten take over 4.5%. Sequencing used CD4+ or CD8+ T cells sorted from blood, obtained in a trial of the OX40 agonist ivuxolimab. These receptors were collected from an adult with an advanced solid tumor such as melanoma, head and neck, liver or kidney cancer.

CDR3 in amino acids: CAISVEGGGYTF. The CDR3 DNA reads as TGTGCCATCAGTGTCGAGGGAGGGGGCTACACCTTC. V usage is TRBV10-3 and J usage is TRBJ1-2; no clear D gene. The CDR3 is 12 amino acids. Germline V gene sequence: CDR1 ENHRY, CDR2 SYGVKD. V was shortened by 4 bases and J by 8 bases, with 11 bases between the two germline ends.

The gene calls are TRBV7-2 and TRBJ1-6; D gene uncertain. Between the trimmed V and J ends, which lost 1 base and 11 bases, there was a span of 12 bases. Germline CDR1 is SGHTA and CDR2 is FQGNSA. The CDR3 loop spans 14 amino acids. The CDR3 DNA sequence: TGTGCCAGCAGCTTAGTGGCACAAGGACCACCCCTCCACTTT. Translation: CASSLVAQGPPLHF.

The rearrangement links TRBV11-2 to TRBJ2-2, with TRBD1 matching over 9 bases. The CDR3 covers 15 residues. Trimming removed 5 bases from V and 6 bases from J; junction bases left unmatched: 7. The germline V gene encodes CDR1 SGHAT and CDR2 FQNNGV. CDR3 loop: CASSLHRGLAGELFF. CDR3 in DNA: TGTGCCAGCAGCCTCCACAGGGGGCTAGCCGGGGAGCTGTTTTTT.

This clone appeared a single time. V usage is TRBV5-4 and J usage is TRBJ2-7; D gene unclear. V lost 1 base to trimming and J lost 6 bases, with 8 bases between them. Germline CDR1 SGHNT, CDR2 YYREEE (reference sequence). The CDR3 length is 12 residues. CDR3 in amino acids: CASSLTQAEQYF. CDR3 sequence (DNA): TGTGCCAGCAGCTTGACCCAGGCCGAGCAGTACTTC.

The chain couples TRBV7-6 to TRBJ1-2, with TRBD1 matching 9 bases. Trimming cost V 4 bases and J 5 bases; bases outside gene matches: 8. The CDR3 spans 15 residues. The germline gives CDR1 SGHVS, CDR2 FNYEAQ. DNA for the CDR3: TGTGCCAGCAGCTCCTCGCCGACAGGGGGGTATGGCTACACCTTC. Translated, it gives CASSSSPTGGYGYTF. The variable domain in full, completed from reference TRBV7-6 and TRBJ1-2, reads GAGVSQSPRYKVTKRGQDVALRCDPISGHVSLYWYRQALGQGPEFLTYFNYEAQQDKSGLPNDRFSAERPEGSISTLTIQRTEQRDSAMYRCASSSSPTGGYGYTFGSGTRLTVV.

The count of this clone is one. V and J are TRBV5-1 and TRBJ2-2, with 10 bases lining up with TRBD2. Germline trimming cut 2 bases from V and 4 bases from J; bases unmatched to any gene: 8. CDR3 size: 17 residues. Germline loops: CDR1 SGHRS, CDR2 YFSETQ. The CDR3 region has the DNA TGCGCCAGCAGCTTTCTAGCGGGAGTAACAGGCACCGGGGAGCTGTTTTTT. Its protein is CASSFLAGVTGTGELFF.

The chain joins TRBV13 to TRBJ2-1; no firm D call. This CDR3 contains 13 residues. Trimming pared 5 bases from V and 0 bases from J, leaving 5 bases between. Germline CDR1 and CDR2: PRHDT and FYEKMQ (reference sequence). CDR3 coding DNA: TGTGCCAGCAGCGGAAGCTCCTACAATGAGCAGTTCTTC. Amino acids: CASSGSSYNEQFF.

The chain is built from TRBV19 and TRBJ1-1; D call uncertain. In germline, CDR1 is LNHDA, CDR2 SQIVND (reference sequence). The CDR3 contains 15 residues. V dropped 8 bases and J dropped 0 bases, with 16 bases sitting between them. The CDR3 sequence: CASRLGDLMNTEAFF. The CDR3 DNA is TGTGCCAGTCGCCTCGGGGATCTTATGAACACTGAAGCTTTCTTT. The full variable domain, rest sourced from reference TRBV19 and TRBJ1-1, is DGGITQSPKYLFRKEGQNVTLSCEQNLNHDAMYWYRQDPGQGLRLIYYSQIVNDFQKGDIAEGYSVSREKKESFPLTVTSAQKNPTAFYLCASRLGDLMNTEAFFGQGTRLTVV.

The chain is built from TRBV15 and TRBJ2-1; 7 nucleotides line up with TRBD2. V dropped 0 bases and J dropped 4; count of bases not matched to a gene: 9. Germline V gene sequence: CDR1 LNHNV, CDR2 YYDKDF (reference sequence). The CDR3 extends over 17 amino acids. This chain's CDR3 is CATSREEPGLPYNEQFF. CDR3 sequence (DNA): TGTGCCACCAGCAGAGAAGAACCGGGACTACCATACAATGAGCAGTTCTTC.

The chain carries TRBV7-8 and TRBJ2-1, with D possibly TRBD2 on 5 matching bases. The germline CDR1 and CDR2 sequences are SGHVS and FQNEAQ. V was cut by 3 bases and J by 5 bases, with 14 bases left in between. The CDR3 loop spans 15 amino acids. CDR3 residues: CASSFAGGRDNEQFF. The CDR3 DNA is TGTGCCAGCAGCTTCGCCGGAGGCCGCGACAATGAGCAGTTCTTC.

This clone was seen a single time. V is TRBV5-6 and J is TRBJ1-1; tentatively, D is TRBD1 (5 bases). The CDR3 has 13 residues. Trimming removed 6 bases from V and 0 bases from J, with 9 bases in between. Germline CDR1 SGHDT, CDR2 YYEEEE. The CDR3 nucleotides read TGTGCCAGCACAGGCAGGGTGAACACTGAAGCTTTCTTT. Protein: CASTGRVNTEAFF.

The rearrangement joins TRBV7-6 to TRBJ2-2, with D tentatively TRBD1 or TRBD2 (5 bases each). Looked up from germline, CDR1 is SGHVS and CDR2 is FNYEAQ. Trimming pared 6 bases from V and 5 bases from J, leaving 13 bases between. This CDR3 has 14 residues. The CDR3 here is CASRWDGTTGELFF. CDR3 coding DNA: TGTGCCAGCAGGTGGGACGGAACAACCGGGGAGCTGTTTTTT. Looking up the rest from reference TRBV7-6 and TRBJ2-2 gives the full variable domain: GAGVSQSPRYKVTKRGQDVALRCDPISGHVSLYWYRQALGQGPEFLTYFNYEAQQDKSGLPNDRFSAERPEGSISTLTIQRTEQRDSAMYRCASRWDGTTGELFFGEGSRLTVL.

This clone was found once. The chain joins TRBV5-8 to TRBJ1-1; the D is unclear. Germline lookup yields CDR1 SGHTS and CDR2 YDEGEE. The CDR3 runs 16 residues. Trimming removed 2 bases from V and 2 bases from J, with 16 bases in between. The chain's CDR3 is CASSFTPIGPNTEAFF. CDR3 DNA sequence: TGTGCCAGCAGCTTCACCCCCATTGGACCTAACACTGAAGCTTTCTTT.

The rearrangement links TRBV29-1 to TRBJ2-3; D possibly corresponds to TRBD1 (5 bases). Per the germline V gene, CDR1 is SQVTM and CDR2 is ANQGSEA. Trimming removed 4 bases at V and 3 bases at J, with 11 bases between. CDR3 length equals 13 residues. The DNA for the CDR3 is TGCAGCGTTGCAGGGTTGGGTACAGATACGCAGTATTTT. Amino acids: CSVAGLGTDTQYF.